The 10 T cell receptor beta chains below come from one sample, sequenced in a study of blood T cell repertoires in COVID-19. Measured with immunoSEQ multiplex PCR; TCRdb has only the in-frame clones, and not every one. The sample includes 100,000 to 150,000 clones, about 85% of them seen just once. Source material: peripheral blood. The receptors originated from an older man with active or convalescent COVID-19.

This rearrangement joins TRBV4-1 to TRBJ2-3; 7 bases line up with TRBD2. The germline V gene encodes CDR1 MGHRA and CDR2 YSYEKL. With V trimmed by 2 bases and J by 2 bases, 4 bases remained unmatched. The CDR3 length is 15 residues. Here the CDR3 reads CASSQKLAYTDTQYF. Here the CDR3 DNA reads TGCGCCAGCAGCCAAAAACTAGCGTACACAGATACGCAGTATTTT.

This chain joins TRBV27 and TRBJ2-7, with 8 bases aligning to TRBD1. Per the germline V gene, CDR1 is MNHEY and CDR2 is SMNVEV (reference sequence). V gave up 6 bases and J gave up 2 bases; unmatched junction bases: 3. This CDR3 comprises 13 residues. In DNA, the CDR3 is TGTGCCAGCAGAAAGACAGGGGCCTACGAGCAGTACTTC. Translating it yields CASRKTGAYEQYF.

This clone came up once. The chain links TRBV29-1 to TRBJ2-7; 7 bases are a match to TRBD1. Unmatched junction bases numbered 9, after V lost 7 bases and J lost 6 bases. The CDR3 has 12 amino acids. Germline V CDR1 and CDR2: SQVTM, ANQGSEA. Written as DNA, the CDR3 is TGCAGCGCCCGGGACAGTGCGGGCGAGCAGTACTTC. This sequence encodes CSARDSAGEQYF.

CDR3 in amino acids: CASSQVGTGTFSYEQFF. In nucleotides, the CDR3 is TGTGCCAGCAGCCAAGTGGGGACCGGGACTTTCTCCTATGAGCAGTTCTTC. The chain has TRBV4-2 and TRBJ2-1; the D gene is possibly TRBD2 (6 bases). The germline V and J ends were trimmed by 1 base and 8 bases, with 21 bases remaining between them. The CDR3 has 17 amino acids. Germline CDR1 LGHNA, CDR2 YNFKEQ.

V gene TRBV10-3 combines with J gene TRBJ2-3; D perhaps matches TRBD2 (5 bases). V dropped 2 bases and J dropped 0 bases, with 12 bases sitting between them. CDR1 is ENHRY, CDR2 SYGVKD, per germline. This CDR3 has 16 amino acids. CDR3 coding DNA: TGTGCCATCAGTGAGGAAGCGGAGACTAGCACAGATACGCAGTATTTT. As protein: CAISEEAETSTDTQYF.

This clone was recorded once. The chain has TRBV10-2 and TRBJ2-3; 8 bases match TRBD1. The CDR3 totals 14 residues. CDR1 WSHSY and CDR2 SAAADI come from the germline V gene. The junction had 9 bases not matched to a gene; V was cut back by 6 bases and J by 7 bases. CDR3 DNA: TGCGCCAGCAGCAAGGGACAGGCAAGAAATACGCAGTATTTT. Its translation: CASSKGQARNTQYF.

The rearrangement uses TRBV10-3 and TRBJ1-6; D is possibly TRBD1 (6 bases). This CDR3 region has 16 residues. Germline lookup yields CDR1 ENHRY and CDR2 SYGVKD. V was shortened by 4 bases and J by 7 bases, with 17 bases between the two germline ends. CDR3 sequence: CAISGLGGPSNSPLHF. CDR3 nucleotides: TGTGCCATCAGTGGCCTGGGGGGGCCCTCAAATTCACCCCTCCACTTT.

The chain recombines TRBV24-1 with TRBJ2-2, with TRBD2 matching over 7 bases. Germline loops: CDR1 KGHDR, CDR2 SFDVKD. This CDR3 has 17 amino acids. J lost 3 bases, V lost 1 base, and 7 bases had no gene match. The CDR3 sequence: CATSDLGGSGDTGELFF. CDR3 nucleotides: TGTGCCACCAGTGATTTAGGAGGCAGCGGGGACACCGGGGAGCTGTTTTTT.

The gene calls are TRBV20-1 and TRBJ1-1; D perhaps matches TRBD1 (6 bases). There are 10 residues in the CDR3. Germline values: CDR1 DFQATT, CDR2 SNEGSKA (reference sequence). V lost 8 bases to trimming and J lost 10 bases, with 14 bases between them. The CDR3 spells CSNQQGRAFF. In DNA, the CDR3 is TGCAGTAATCAACAGGGCCGAGCTTTCTTT.

This rearrangement joins TRBV6-5 to TRBJ1-5, with 7 bases aligning to TRBD1. The length of the CDR3 is 15 residues. CDR1 and CDR2 from the germline V gene are MNHEY and SVGAGI. V lost 5 bases and J lost 9; bases outside the gene matches: 13. CDR3 protein: CASSIATGVNMPQHF. The DNA for the CDR3 is TGTGCCAGCAGTATAGCCACAGGGGTAAATATGCCCCAGCATTTT.